Each of the 26 T cell receptor beta chains below was sequenced from the same sample in a study of CD8+ T cells in alopecia areata. RNA extraction was followed by reverse transcription into cDNA, which acted as the sequencing template. Profiling relied on immunoSEQ multiplex PCR, and the TCRdb table lists in-frame clones only, not all of them. The sample holds around 290,000 clones, and no clone turns up only once. It was with CD4, CD8alpha, NKG2D, NKG2ACE and other markers that pooled cutaneous lymph node cells were sorted. Sequenced sample: CD4+ T cells sorted from a lymph node. The receptors come from a C3H/HeJ mouse with alopecia areata. This strain has MHC haplotype H2-k.

In its sample, this clone was seen a few times. Each gene name is a mouse one. The read stops 4 residues short of the end of the CDR3; the missing end is completed from the germline J gene. Other DNA sequences of this sample code for an identical CDR3. This chain joins TRBV19 and TRBJ1-2; TRBD1 aligns across 10 bases. Looked up from germline, CDR1 is FNHDT and CDR2 is SITEND (reference sequence). The CDR3 consists of 15 residues. V dropped 3 bases and J dropped 2; count of bases not matched to a gene: 4. The chain's CDR3 is CASSRQGARNSDYTF. The part of the CDR3 DNA that was read is TGTGCCAGCAGTAGACAGGGGGCGCGGAACTCC.

This clone was detected a few times. Gene names and germline refer to mouse. The read ends 4 residues before the CDR3 terminus; that terminus is restored from the germline J gene. V and J are TRBV29 and TRBJ1-2; 9 nucleotides match TRBD1. Germline trimming cut 2 bases from V and 4 bases from J; bases unmatched to any gene: 8. Germline V gives CDR1 MSHET, CDR2 SYDVDS. CDR3 size: 16 residues. CDR3 amino acids: CASSLPSGTGTSDYTF. CDR3 DNA (partial): TGTGCTAGCAGTTTACCGTCCGGGACAGGGACCTCC.

This clone was seen only a few times. Gene names and germline match the mouse. The read stops 4 residues short of the end of the CDR3; the missing end is completed from the germline J gene. This chain uses TRBV17 with TRBJ2-2, with 8 nucleotides matching TRBD1. With V trimmed by 6 bases and J by 2 bases, 2 bases remained unmatched. Looked up from germline, CDR1 is MNHDT and CDR2 is YYDKIL. The CDR3 is 14 residues long. CDR3 region: CASRTGVNTGQLYF. The sequenced part of the CDR3 DNA is TGTGCTAGCAGGACAGGGGTGAACACCGGG.

This clone was recorded a few times. Mouse gene names apply. CDR3 residues: CASSQEQNSYNSPLYF. CDR3 DNA, as far as it was read: TGTGCCAGCAGCCAAGAACAGAATTCCTATAATTCGCCC. The rearrangement links TRBV5 to TRBJ1-6, with no clear D. Coverage ceases 3 residues before the CDR3 finishes, and the germline J gene fills in the end. TRBJ1-6 is an ORF for which the function is uncertain. Germline lookup yields CDR1 LGHNA and CDR2 YNLKQL (reference sequence). The CDR3 consists of 16 residues. The ends were cut back, 0 bases at V and 0 bases at J, with 6 bases in the middle.

The table lists this clone with a few counts. Gene names follow the mouse nomenclature. The CDR3 end is not reached by the read, which stops 4 residues before it; the germline J gene fills it in. The chain combines TRBV24 with TRBJ2-2, with TRBD1 matching 8 bases. V was clipped by 1 base and J by 3 bases; unmatched bases: 4. CDR3 length: 16 residues. Germline loops: CDR1 KGHTA, CDR2 FRNEEI. This CDR3 is CASSLCRGRDTGQLYF. The CDR3 bases that were read are TGTGCCAGCAGTCTGTGCAGGGGGCGAGACACCGGG.

This clone came up many times. These gene names are mouse names. The read halts 4 residues ahead of the CDR3 end, with the missing end drawn from the germline J gene. Other DNA sequences of this sample code for an identical CDR3. This rearrangement joins TRBV17 to TRBJ2-7; TRBD1 matches at 7 bases. The CDR3 has 13 residues. Germline V lookup: CDR1 MNHDT, CDR2 YYDKIL. The sequenced part of the CDR3 DNA is TGTGCTAGCAGTAGGGCAGGGGGATAT. It specifies CASSRAGGY. The full CDR3 protein is CASSRAGGYEQYF.

This clone showed up just a few times. Genes and germline are mouse. Read coverage stops 4 residues before the CDR3 terminus; the germline J gene supplies the remainder. V is TRBV19 and J is TRBJ2-1; D remains ambiguous. The ends were cut back, 0 bases at V and 6 bases at J, with 13 bases in the middle. Germline V lookup: CDR1 FNHDT, CDR2 SITEND (reference sequence). The CDR3 totals 15 residues. The sequenced part of the CDR3 DNA is TGTGCCAGCAGTATAGGGGGATGGGAGGGTGCT. It yields the protein CASSIGGWEGA. The full-length CDR3 reads as CASSIGGWEGAEQFF.

This clone was picked up many times. Gene and germline names: mouse. The read terminates 4 residues before the CDR3 end, so the remaining end is supplied by the germline J gene. The sample contains more than one DNA sequence encoding this CDR3. The chain has TRBV1 and TRBJ2-1, with 7 bases identical to TRBD2. The CDR3 extends over 15 amino acids. The V segment lost 0 bases and the J segment 1 base; nucleotides outside the gene matches: 0. CDR1 and CDR2 (germline): NSQYPW, LRSPGD (reference sequence). The sequenced CDR3 bases are TGCACCTGCAGTGCAGATGGGGGGAACTATGCT. It specifies CTCSADGGNYA. The CDR3 reads in full as CTCSADGGNYAEQFF.

Remarks on this clone: Mouse germline and gene names are used. The CDR3 is cut off 4 residues early in the read; its end comes from the germline J gene. This chain uses TRBV1 with TRBJ2-7, with D unresolved. CDR3 length equals 12 residues. Germline CDR1 is NSQYPW and CDR2 is LRSPGD (reference sequence). The sequenced part of the CDR3 DNA is TGCACCTGCAGTGACAAAAAATAT. Translated, it gives CTCSDKKY. The CDR3, in full, reads CTCSDKKYEQYF.

With regard to this clone: Germline and genes here are mouse. The read gets to within 4 residues of the CDR3 end, and the germline J gene fills in the rest. The chain has TRBV13-3 and TRBJ2-2, with 10 bases aligning to TRBD2. V lost 5 bases to trimming and J lost 2 bases; unmatched junction nucleotides: 3. CDR1 is NNHDY, CDR2 SYVADS, per germline. This CDR3 region has 15 residues. The sequenced part of the CDR3 DNA is TGTGCCAGCAGAGACTGGGGGGATAACACCGGG. Translating it yields CASRDWGDNTG. The CDR3 in its entirety is CASRDWGDNTGQLYF.

A note on this clone: The gene symbols are mouse symbols. The sequence runs out 4 residues before the end of the CDR3; the remainder is reconstructed from the germline J gene. Other DNA sequences in this sample translate to the same CDR3. The J gene is TRBJ1-1, the V gene TRBV31; D remains ambiguous. V lost 2 bases and J 3 bases, leaving 7 bases between the germline ends. The CDR3 spans 12 residues. Germline-derived CDR1 and CDR2 are GKSSPN and SITVG. The sequenced part of the CDR3 DNA is TGTGCCTGGAGTTTGAGGGACACA. Protein sequence: CAWSLRDT. The whole CDR3 sequence is CAWSLRDTEVFF.

There are a few counts of this clone. The genes are named according to mouse. The sample has other DNA sequences that encode this CDR3 too. CDR3 sequence: CASSDQNYEQYF. CDR3 DNA, as far as it was read: TGTGCCAGCAGTGACCAGAACTAT. The chain carries TRBV13-1 and TRBJ2-7; unclear D gene. Sequencing ends 4 residues short of the CDR3 end; the germline J gene provides the rest. V was trimmed by 2 bases and J by 3 bases, leaving 6 bases between them. This CDR3 has 12 residues. Germline V lookup: CDR1 NSHNY, CDR2 SYGAGN.

As concerns this clone: The genes and germline here are from mouse. The read stops 4 residues short of the end of the CDR3; the missing end is completed from the germline J gene. This rearrangement joins TRBV13-1 to TRBJ2-5; 13 positions match TRBD2. V shed 4 bases and J 2 bases; nucleotides not matched to a gene: 4. The CDR3 covers 16 residues. CDR1 NSHNY and CDR2 SYGAGN come from the germline V gene. CDR3 bases read: TGTGCCAGCAGTATGGGGACTGGGGGGGGCCAAGAC. This codes for CASSMGTGGGQD. The complete CDR3 sequence is CASSMGTGGGQDTQYF.

This clone was seen only a few times. Gene names follow the mouse nomenclature. The read stops 4 residues short of the end of the CDR3; the missing end is completed from the germline J gene. This CDR3 is also generated by other DNA sequences in the sample. This sequence joins TRBV1 and TRBJ2-1, with 9 bases fitting TRBD1. The CDR3 length is 14 residues. Per the germline V gene, CDR1 is NSQYPW and CDR2 is LRSPGD (reference sequence). The DNA read from the CDR3 is TGCACCTGCAGTGGGGGACAGGGAGGCGCT. Amino acid sequence: CTCSGGQGGA. The entire CDR3 protein reads CTCSGGQGGAEQFF.

This clone was detected only a few times. All gene names here are mouse names. The CDR3 extends 4 residues past the end of the read, so its final part is completed from the germline J gene. This sample also contains other DNA sequences that code for the same CDR3. The V call is TRBV1, the J call TRBJ2-4, with 7 bases aligning to TRBD1. The CDR3 length is 15 residues. The V gene's germline CDR1 is NSQYPW and CDR2 LRSPGD (reference sequence). With V trimmed by 3 bases and J by 0 bases, 3 bases remained unmatched. The covered CDR3 bases are TGCACCTGCAGTGCCGCACAGGGGAGTCAAAAC. It encodes CTCSAAQGSQN. The entire CDR3 protein is CTCSAAQGSQNTLYF.

Remarks on this clone: The genes and germline here are from mouse. Coverage ceases 4 residues before the CDR3 finishes, and the germline J gene fills in the end. Other DNA sequences in this sample translate to the same CDR3. The gene calls are TRBV1 and TRBJ2-1; 7 nucleotides match TRBD2. Germline trimming cut 1 base from V and 3 bases from J; bases unmatched to any gene: 3. Germline V gene data show CDR1 as NSQYPW and CDR2 as LRSPGD (reference sequence). The CDR3 has 15 amino acids. The CDR3 sequence: CTCSAVPGGYAEQFF. The CDR3 bases that were read are TGCACCTGCAGTGCAGTGCCTGGGGGCTATGCT.

In this sample, this clone turned up a few times. The genes are named according to mouse. CDR3 DNA (partial): TGTGCCAGCAGTATTGCGGACTGGGGGGATGCT. This codes for CASSIADWGDA. The whole CDR3 region reads CASSIADWGDAEQFF. The chain recombines TRBV19 with TRBJ2-1, with 11 bases aligning to TRBD2. The read ends 4 residues shy of where the CDR3 ends; the end is completed using the germline J gene. From germline, CDR1 is FNHDT and CDR2 SITEND (reference sequence). The CDR3 is made up of 15 amino acids. V shed 2 bases and J 5 bases; nucleotides not matched to a gene: 3.

Turning to this clone: Gene names and germline match the mouse. The CDR3 end lies 4 residues beyond the end of the read and is filled in from the germline J gene. This sequence joins TRBV5 and TRBJ2-1, with D uncertain. The germline V and J ends were trimmed by 4 bases and 0 bases, with 7 bases remaining between them. In germline, CDR1 is LGHNA, CDR2 YNLKQL (reference sequence). The CDR3 is 14 residues long. This CDR3 is CASSLQDNYAEQFF. Incomplete CDR3 DNA: TGTGCCAGCAGCCTCCAGGATAACTATGCT.

As to this clone: Gene names and germline match the mouse. The observed sequence ends 4 residues before the CDR3 terminus, with the missing tail filled in from the germline J gene. The gene calls are TRBV13-1 and TRBJ2-7; 11 bases align to TRBD2. There are 16 residues in the CDR3. The V gene's germline CDR1 is NSHNY and CDR2 SYGAGN. V lost 3 bases to trimming and J lost 0 bases; unmatched junction nucleotides: 5. The sequenced CDR3 bases are TGTGCCAGCAGTGCCACGACTGGGGGGGGCTCCTAT. Its translation: CASSATTGGGSY. The complete CDR3 protein is CASSATTGGGSYEQYF.

As to this clone: Each gene name is a mouse one. The CDR3 goes on 4 residues after the read ends, and that part is filled in from the germline J gene. This specimen includes other DNA sequences encoding the same CDR3. V gene TRBV13-1 combines with J gene TRBJ2-1; 7 nucleotides align to TRBD2. The V segment lost 0 bases and the J segment 3 bases; nucleotides outside the gene matches: 3. Germline CDR1 reads NSHNY; CDR2 reads SYGAGN. This CDR3 has 15 amino acids. Partial CDR3 DNA: TGTGCCAGCAGTGATGCGGGGGGGTCCTATGCT. Translated: CASSDAGGSYA. The full CDR3 sequence reads CASSDAGGSYAEQFF.

Comments on this clone: Gene names follow the mouse nomenclature. Read coverage stops 4 residues before the CDR3 terminus; the germline J gene supplies the remainder. The rearrangement uses TRBV13-1 and TRBJ2-1, with D tentatively TRBD1 (6 bases). Germline V gene data show CDR1 as NSHNY and CDR2 as SYGAGN. This CDR3 has 15 amino acids. V was shortened by 0 bases and J by 3 bases, with 10 bases between the two germline ends. The CDR3 here is CASSDEGRGYAEQFF. The CDR3 DNA, read in part, is TGTGCCAGCAGTGATGAAGGCAGGGGCTATGCT.

Concerning this clone itself: All gene names here are mouse names. With the read ending 4 residues before the CDR3 end, the germline J gene is used to fill in that end. V usage is TRBV13-3 and J usage is TRBJ1-2; possible D gene TRBD1, 6 bases. This CDR3 spans 17 amino acids. Germline values: CDR1 NNHDY, CDR2 SYVADS. The V gene lost 0 bases and the J gene lost 2 bases, with 17 bases spanning the gap. The CDR3 reads CASSDERGARPNSDYTF. Partial CDR3 DNA: TGTGCCAGCAGTGATGAGAGGGGGGCGCGGCCTAACTCC.

In this sample, this clone turned up a few times. The genes are named according to mouse. The read terminates 4 residues ahead of where the CDR3 ends, so the germline J gene completes it. Other nucleotide sequences from this sample produce the same CDR3. The rearrangement links TRBV19 to TRBJ2-5; D is perhaps TRBD2 (5 bases). CDR3 length: 13 residues. Trimming left V 2 bases short and J 1 base short, with 5 bases between. Germline V lookup: CDR1 FNHDT, CDR2 SITEND (reference sequence). The sequenced CDR3 bases are TGTGCCAGCAGTATTGGGGACCAAGAC. It specifies CASSIGDQD. The whole CDR3 sequence reads CASSIGDQDTQYF.

Comment on this clone: Mouse germline and gene names are used. The CDR3 loop reads CASSRDAQEYEQYF. The part of the CDR3 DNA that was read is TGTGCTAGCAGTAGAGACGCACAGGAGTAT. The rearrangement uses TRBV17 and TRBJ2-7; D might be TRBD1 (5 bases). The CDR3 goes on 4 residues after the read ends, and that part is filled in from the germline J gene. The CDR3 spans 14 residues. Looked up from germline, CDR1 is MNHDT and CDR2 is YYDKIL.

Regarding this clone: All gene names here are mouse names. The read comes to an end 4 residues before the CDR3 does, leaving the germline J gene to fill in the end. The same CDR3 can be traced to other DNA sequences in this sample. The V call is TRBV13-2, the J call TRBJ2-7; 9 nucleotides line up with TRBD2. This CDR3 has 15 residues. V dropped 2 bases and J dropped 0; count of bases not matched to a gene: 3. Germline values: CDR1 NNHNN, CDR2 SYGAGS (reference sequence). The part of the CDR3 DNA that was read is TGTGCCAGCGGTGAAGACTGGGGGAGCTCCTAT. This encodes CASGEDWGSSY. The full CDR3 protein is CASGEDWGSSYEQYF.

This clone was picked up a small number of times. The genes and germline here are from mouse. The CDR3 end is not reached by the read, which stops 4 residues before it; the germline J gene fills it in. V gene TRBV31 combines with J gene TRBJ2-1; 8 bases fit TRBD2. CDR1 is GKSSPN and CDR2 is SITVG in the germline V gene. Unmatched junction bases numbered 2, after V lost 4 bases and J lost 6 bases. CDR3 length: 12 residues. CDR3 sequence reads: CAWTGGSAEQFF. The sequenced part of the CDR3 DNA is TGTGCCTGGACTGGGGGGAGTGCT. Full variable domain (missing parts from reference TRBV31 and TRBJ2-1): AQTIHQWPVAEIKAVGSPLSLGCTIKGKSSPNLYWYWQATGGTLQQLFYSITVGQVESVVQLNLSASRPKDDQFILSTEKLLLSHSGFYLCAWTGGSAEQFFGPGTRLTVL.